One and the same sample provided the 2 T cell receptor beta chains below, sequenced in a study of shared clonotypes between healthy human individuals (dated by TCRdb to the early 2020s). Library preparation employed the immunoSEQ multiplex PCR assay. TCRdb took this table from immuneACCESS and kept in-frame rearrangements with V and J called. Such tables lack part of the clones; where checked against another copy, unresolved V genes explain under half of the gap, and the rest is unexplained. Recorded for this sample are about 2.3 million clones; about 90% of them occurred a single time. In total, the top ten clones hold around 0.4% of the sample. Sequencing was done on a sample of naive CD4+ T cells from PBMCs. The cell subset or site label for this specimen denotes: CD45RA+ positively selected. The receptors derive from a man aged 18-30 years in good health. Some clones in this sample may be carry-over from other donors' samples.

This chain uses TRBV5-1 with TRBJ2-1; 13 bases agree with TRBD2. The germline V gene encodes CDR1 SGHRS and CDR2 YFSETQ. The CDR3 is 16 amino acids. V gave up 2 bases and J gave up 9 bases; unmatched junction bases: 8. The CDR3 coding sequence is TGCGCCAGCAGCTTTGGGACTAGCGGGATTATCGGTGAGCAGTTCTTC. It translates to CASSFGTSGIIGEQFF.

The CDR3 here is CASSLGLGQGEKLFF. CDR3 coding DNA: TGTGCCAGCAGCTTAGGGTTGGGGCAGGGCGAAAAACTGTTTTTT. J is TRBJ1-4 and V is TRBV7-9; the D gene is possibly TRBD1 (5 bases). V was clipped by 1 base and J by 8 bases, with 14 bases between them. CDR1 SEHNR and CDR2 FQNEAQ come from the germline V gene (reference sequence). CDR3 length: 15 residues.